This T cell receptor beta chain was obtained from a study of blood T cell repertoires in COVID-19. Study as a whole: Sources were T cells, B-cell-depleted T cells, or PBMCs; the material itself was cDNA or gDNA.

Original handling: The assay estimated nucleated cells by amplifying reference gene primers. Sequencing used immunoSEQ multiplex PCR; TCRdb keeps in-frame clones, though not all of them. The DNA gave D and trimming, while V, J and clone size come from that table. The sample has 150,000 to 200,000 clones, about 85% seen once. CDR1 is MGHRA, CDR2 YSYEKL, per germline. The CDR3 extends over 16 amino acids. Trimming at V came to 4 bases and at J to 1 base, leaving 9 bases not matched to a gene. Sequencing was carried out using peripheral blood. The origin of this receptor is a woman of 80 years or more in a cohort sampled during active or convalescent COVID-19. The rearrangement links TRBV4-1 to TRBJ2-5; the match to TRBD1 covers 7 bases. The CDR3 sequence: CASSPRTTGSQETQYF. The CDR3, as DNA: TGCGCCAGCAGCCCGCGAACGACAGGGAGCCAAGAGACCCAGTACTTC.